The 6 T cell receptor beta chains presented below share a single source sample, sequenced in a study of T cells after yellow fever vaccination. MiXCR, applied by TCRdb to the 5' RACE reads, yields one record per CDR3 protein. The sample records over 300,000 distinct CDR3 sequences, around 3.9% being singletons. The specimen was PBMCs, collected on the day of the yellow fever booster vaccination. Receptors were obtained from a man aged 18 to 30 who received the YFV17D yellow fever vaccine.

This clonotype was seen repeatedly, ten times or more. The rearrangement uses TRBV7-6 and TRBJ2-1; 10 bases fit TRBD1. The trim removed 1 base at V and 8 bases at J, leaving 5 bases unmatched. The germline gives CDR1 SGHVS, CDR2 FNYEAQ. The CDR3 contains 15 residues. Written as DNA, the CDR3 is TGTGCCAGCAGCTTAGGACAGGGGGCAGGTCATGAGCAGTTCTTC. It translates to CASSLGQGAGHEQFF.

This clonotype was counted many times. The chain couples TRBV27 to TRBJ1-1; D is unclear. The CDR3 runs to 15 residues. Trimming took 3 bases from V and 0 from J, leaving 11 bases between them. Looked up from germline, CDR1 is MNHEY and CDR2 is SMNVEV (reference sequence). For the CDR3, the DNA is TGTGCCAGCAGTTTTTCGGCATCGCTGAACACTGAAGCTTTCTTT. Translation: CASSFSASLNTEAFF.

The rearrangement links TRBV20-1 to TRBJ2-7; 7 bases are shared with TRBD1. Germline loops: CDR1 DFQATT, CDR2 SNEGSKA (reference sequence). The CDR3 runs 12 residues. Trimming took 1 base from V and 5 from J; bases not matched to a gene: 2. CDR3 sequence: CSARVRGNEQYF. CDR3 nucleotide sequence: TGCAGTGCTAGAGTCAGGGGGAACGAGCAGTACTTC.

The sample holds a few counts of this clonotype. This chain connects TRBV9 to TRBJ2-7; 10 bases line up with TRBD2. V lost 4 bases, J lost 0 bases, and 7 bases stayed unmatched. The germline V gene encodes CDR1 SGDLS and CDR2 YYNGEE. CDR3 size: 16 residues. CDR3 loop: CASSPRSGGYSYEQYF. The DNA for the CDR3 is TGTGCCAGCAGCCCCCGTAGCGGGGGGTACTCCTACGAGCAGTACTTC.

V gene TRBV28 combines with J gene TRBJ2-7, with D hard to call. The germline gives CDR1 MDHEN, CDR2 SYDVKM. This CDR3 has 14 amino acids. Trimming took 1 base from V and 1 from J, leaving 8 bases between them. The DNA of the CDR3 is TGTGCCAGCAGTTTATCTACCGGGTCCTACGAGCAGTACGTC. Protein sequence: CASSLSTGSYEQYV.

This clonotype was detected only a few times. V gene TRBV9 combines with J gene TRBJ2-2; 8 bases map to TRBD1. V trimming: 3 bases; J trimming: 5 bases; junction bases outside the gene matches: 6. The CDR3 is 15 residues long. Germline loops: CDR1 SGDLS, CDR2 YYNGEE. Written as DNA, the CDR3 is TGTGCCAGCAGCGCTCGGGACAGGCGTACCGGGGAGCTGTTTTTT. Protein sequence: CASSARDRRTGELFF.